A single sample is the source of the 28 T cell receptor beta chains below, sequenced in a study of shared clonotypes between healthy human individuals. The method was immunoSEQ multiplex PCR; TCRdb's version includes in-frame clones alone and lacks a portion of them. Counted here are roughly 2,500,000 clones, roughly 93% occurring once; the ten biggest clones make up approximately 0.35%. The sequenced sample consisted of naive CD4+ T cells from PBMCs. Described subset: CD45RA+ positively selected. These receptors originate from a young man in good health. Some clones in this sample may be carry-over from other donors' samples.

With regard to this clone: Other DNA sequences in this specimen translate into the identical CDR3. The chain joins TRBV28 to TRBJ1-5; tentatively, D is TRBD1 (6 bases). The CDR3 extends over 13 amino acids. The V gene lost 3 bases and the J gene lost 7 bases, with 10 bases spanning the gap. Germline CDR1 MDHEN, CDR2 SYDVKM. In DNA form, the CDR3 reads TGTGCCAGCAGTTTCCCACAGGGCCAGCCCCAGCATTTT. This codes for CASSFPQGQPQHF.

J is TRBJ2-7 and V is TRBV20-1; no clear D gene. The germline V gene encodes CDR1 DFQATT and CDR2 SNEGSKA (reference sequence). The CDR3 is made up of 11 amino acids. Trimming pared 6 bases from V and 5 bases from J, leaving 11 bases between. CDR3 loop: CSASPVHEQYF. The DNA for the CDR3 is TGCAGTGCCAGCCCAGTCCACGAGCAGTACTTC.

This clone was seen a single time. In the same sample, other DNA sequences code for this CDR3. The rearrangement joins TRBV5-1 to TRBJ2-3; perhaps D is TRBD1 or TRBD2 (5 bases each). This CDR3 is built from 14 residues. Germline CDR1 reads SGHRS; CDR2 reads YFSETQ. The ends were cut back, 0 bases at V and 4 bases at J, with 9 bases in the middle. The CDR3 DNA reads TGCGCCAGCAGCTTGGGGGGGTTGGCAGATACGCAGTATTTT. Amino acid sequence: CASSLGGLADTQYF.

The chain combines TRBV4-2 with TRBJ2-7, with D uncertain. V was cut by 6 bases and J by 8 bases, with 26 bases left in between. Looked up from germline, CDR1 is LGHNA and CDR2 is YNFKEQ. CDR3 length equals 16 residues. CDR3 loop: CASSPKFPQDLSQQYF. The DNA of the CDR3 is TGTGCCAGCAGTCCCAAGTTTCCCCAAGACCTCTCCCAGCAGTACTTC.

This rearrangement joins TRBV27 to TRBJ2-3, with 8 bases lining up with TRBD2. Per the germline V gene, CDR1 is MNHEY and CDR2 is SMNVEV (reference sequence). The CDR3 is 15 residues long. The V segment lost 5 bases and the J segment 11 bases; nucleotides outside the gene matches: 15. CDR3 amino acids: CASSARAGGPSGQYF. The CDR3 DNA reads TGTGCCAGCAGTGCCCGGGCGGGAGGCCCTTCTGGGCAGTATTTT.

J is TRBJ2-7 and V is TRBV7-6; 9 bases match TRBD1. Germline V gene lookup returns CDR1 SGHVS and CDR2 FNYEAQ. This CDR3 spans 16 amino acids. V shed 5 bases and J 2 bases; nucleotides not matched to a gene: 10. In DNA form, the CDR3 reads TGTGCCAGCAGCATCAAGACAGGGGGGTTTCCCTACGAGCAGTACTTC. It translates to CASSIKTGGFPYEQYF. The variable domain in full, with the rest retrieved from reference TRBV7-6 and TRBJ2-7, is GAGVSQSPRYKVTKRGQDVALRCDPISGHVSLYWYRQALGQGPEFLTYFNYEAQQDKSGLPNDRFSAERPEGSISTLTIQRTEQRDSAMYRCASSIKTGGFPYEQYFGPGTRLTVT.

The chain recombines TRBV5-1 with TRBJ2-4; 9 bases map to TRBD1. This CDR3 is built from 17 residues. The J segment lost 4 bases and the V segment lost 4 bases, leaving 12 bases of the junction unmatched. Looked up from germline, CDR1 is SGHRS and CDR2 is YFSETQ. CDR3 nucleotide sequence: TGCGCCAGCAGCGCGGGACAGGGTTCTTTGGGTAAAAACATTCAGTACTTC. The encoded protein is CASSAGQGSLGKNIQYF.

The sample holds one count of this clone. The chain employs TRBV29-1 and TRBJ1-2; D possibly corresponds to TRBD1 (5 bases). Germline V lookup: CDR1 SQVTM, CDR2 ANQGSEA. V lost 2 bases and J 1 base, leaving 8 bases between the germline ends. This CDR3 contains 13 residues. The CDR3 is CSVEPGFNYGYTF. For the CDR3, the DNA is TGCAGCGTTGAACCAGGGTTTAACTATGGCTACACCTTC.

This chain uses TRBV18 with TRBJ1-3, with D unclear. CDR1 and CDR2 (germline): KGHSH, LQKENI. This CDR3 spans 13 amino acids. V was trimmed by 6 bases and J by 4 bases, leaving 10 bases between them. The CDR3 region has the DNA TGTGCCAGCTCCCCCCCTAGGGGAAACACCATATATTTT. Translation: CASSPPRGNTIYF.

V and J are TRBV5-1 and TRBJ1-5, with D maybe TRBD1 (6 bases). CDR3 length equals 14 residues. Trimming removed 5 bases from V and 3 bases from J, with 12 bases in between. Germline V gene lookup returns CDR1 SGHRS and CDR2 YFSETQ. CDR3 nucleotide sequence: TGCGCCAGCAGTGCAGGGGACCTCAATCAGCCCCAGCATTTT. Protein: CASSAGDLNQPQHF.

The chain recombines TRBV7-2 with TRBJ2-5; 8 bases map to TRBD2. This CDR3 spans 13 amino acids. V was clipped by 8 bases and J by 6 bases; unmatched bases: 8. Germline CDR1 SGHTA, CDR2 FQGNSA. The CDR3 is CASGSGTSKTQYF. DNA for the CDR3: TGTGCCAGCGGCTCCGGGACTAGTAAGACCCAGTACTTC.

This clone was counted once. This chain joins TRBV5-1 and TRBJ2-5; TRBD1 might be the D (5 bases). The CDR3 has 13 amino acids. CDR1 and CDR2 (germline): SGHRS, YFSETQ. V was shortened by 6 bases and J by 2 bases, with 11 bases between the two germline ends. CDR3 in amino acids: CASTQTEQETQYF. The CDR3, as DNA: TGCGCCAGCACCCAGACAGAGCAAGAGACCCAGTACTTC. The full variable domain, its missing parts supplied by reference TRBV5-1 and TRBJ2-5, is KAGVTQTPRYLIKTRGQQVTLSCSPISGHRSVSWYQQTPGQGLQFLFEYFSETQRNKGNFPGRFSGRQFSNSRSEMNVSTLELGDSALYLCASTQTEQETQYFGPGTRLLVL.

The CDR3 coding sequence is TGTGCCAGCAGGCCGGGACTAGCGGTGTTTGAGCAGTTCTTC. It encodes CASRPGLAVFEQFF. The chain uses TRBV2 and TRBJ2-1, with 11 bases identical to TRBD2. V gave up 6 bases and J gave up 9 bases; unmatched junction bases: 7. This CDR3 contains 14 residues. The germline V gene encodes CDR1 SNHLY and CDR2 FYNNEI.

The chain uses TRBV19 and TRBJ2-2, with D hard to call. CDR3 length: 13 amino acids. The ends were cut back, 4 bases at V and 4 bases at J, with 7 bases in the middle. Germline V gives CDR1 LNHDA, CDR2 SQIVND (reference sequence). The CDR3: CASSSFRTGELFF. As DNA, the CDR3 is TGTGCCAGTAGTAGTTTCCGCACCGGGGAGCTGTTTTTT.

The chain is built from TRBV19 and TRBJ2-7, with a tentative D call TRBD2 (6 bases). The CDR3 length is 16 residues. CDR1 is LNHDA and CDR2 is SQIVND in the germline V gene (reference sequence). Trimming took 6 bases from V and 4 from J, leaving 22 bases between them. CDR3 in DNA: TGTGCCAGTAGCCCCTACGCCACCGGGGGATTGTACGAGCAGTACTTC. This encodes CASSPYATGGLYEQYF.

The V call is TRBV29-1, the J call TRBJ1-1; no clear D. Per germline, CDR1 SQVTM and CDR2 ANQGSEA. Trimming shortened V by 3 bases and J by 3 bases, and 14 bases separated the two germline ends. The CDR3 sequence is 14 residues long. The CDR3 DNA follows: TGCAGCGTTGACCCCGAGAGGCTCTACACTGAAGCTTTCTTT. Translation: CSVDPERLYTEAFF.

The chain links TRBV5-1 to TRBJ1-4; TRBD1 aligns across 8 bases. This CDR3 region has 15 residues. The germline gives CDR1 SGHRS, CDR2 YFSETQ. The V gene end was trimmed by 4 bases and the J gene end by 8 bases; junction bases not matched to a gene: 10. This CDR3 reads CASSNPQGAGEKLFF. The CDR3 DNA follows: TGCGCCAGCAGCAACCCTCAGGGGGCAGGGGAAAAACTGTTTTTT. Supplemented by reference TRBV5-1 and TRBJ1-4, the full variable domain reads KAGVTQTPRYLIKTRGQQVTLSCSPISGHRSVSWYQQTPGQGLQFLFEYFSETQRNKGNFPGRFSGRQFSNSRSEMNVSTLELGDSALYLCASSNPQGAGEKLFFGSGTQLSVL.

The chain uses TRBV15 and TRBJ2-7; TRBD2 aligns across 11 bases. The CDR3 totals 15 residues. Germline V gene data show CDR1 as LNHNV and CDR2 as YYDKDF (reference sequence). The trim removed 0 bases at V and 6 bases at J, leaving 4 bases unmatched. CDR3 in amino acids: CATSRDASGRFEQYF. DNA of the CDR3: TGTGCCACCAGCAGAGATGCTAGCGGGAGGTTCGAGCAGTACTTC.

The chain has TRBV4-2 and TRBJ1-1; TRBD1 agrees at 7 bases. This CDR3 is built from 15 residues. J gave up 4 bases and V 4 bases, and 9 bases lay outside the gene matches. Germline V CDR1 and CDR2: LGHNA, YNFKEQ. This CDR3 is CASSPRRAGGTEAFF. As DNA, the CDR3 is TGTGCCAGCAGCCCACGGCGGGCAGGGGGCACTGAAGCTTTCTTT.

Only a few counts were recorded for this clone. The rearrangement links TRBV5-1 to TRBJ2-7; 8 bases are a match to TRBD2. The germline V gene encodes CDR1 SGHRS and CDR2 YFSETQ. The CDR3 totals 14 residues. The trim removed 4 bases at V and 6 bases at J, leaving 9 bases unmatched. CDR3 in amino acids: CASSQLGLAGEQYF. Written as DNA, the CDR3 is TGCGCCAGCAGCCAACTAGGACTAGCCGGCGAGCAGTACTTC.

The chain carries TRBV19 and TRBJ1-1; TRBD1 matches at 7 bases. This CDR3 is built from 14 residues. V gave up 6 bases and J gave up 1 base; unmatched junction bases: 5. Germline V gene data show CDR1 as LNHDA and CDR2 as SQIVND (reference sequence). The CDR3 protein is CASRFQGGNTEAFF. CDR3 coding DNA: TGTGCCAGTAGGTTTCAGGGGGGGAACACTGAAGCTTTCTTT.

V is TRBV29-1 and J is TRBJ1-2; weak D call: TRBD1 (5 bases). The CDR3 has 15 amino acids. CDR1 SQVTM and CDR2 ANQGSEA come from the germline V gene. V gave up 6 bases and J gave up 5 bases, with 22 bases separating them. CDR3 DNA: TGCAGCGTCCCAAAGGCTCAGGGAGGATTTTATGGCTACACCTTC. The encoded protein is CSVPKAQGGFYGYTF.

The chain uses TRBV18 and TRBJ1-4; a possible D gene is TRBD1 (5 bases). V was trimmed by 3 bases and J by 9 bases, leaving 20 bases between them. From germline, CDR1 is KGHSH and CDR2 LQKENI. CDR3 length: 16 amino acids. CDR3 bases: TGTGCCAGCTCACCCAATGCAGGGAAAAGCCTTAAAAAACTGTTTTTT. Translated, it gives CASSPNAGKSLKKLFF.

This sequence joins TRBV4-1 and TRBJ2-3; D unclear. This CDR3 has 16 amino acids. The germline CDR1 and CDR2 sequences are MGHRA and YSYEKL. V dropped 4 bases and J dropped 4 bases, with 18 bases sitting between them. CDR3 region: CASSPQMSSFPDTQYF. CDR3 in DNA: TGCGCCAGCAGCCCACAGATGTCTTCCTTCCCAGATACGCAGTATTTT.

V is TRBV7-3 and J is TRBJ2-1; TRBD2 agrees at 11 bases. CDR3 size: 14 residues. Trimming removed 6 bases from V and 8 bases from J; junction bases left unmatched: 6. Germline-derived CDR1 and CDR2 are SGHTA and FQGTGA. The CDR3 DNA reads as TGTGCCAGCAGACAGACTAGCGGGAACTATGAGCAGTTCTTC. This gives the protein CASRQTSGNYEQFF.

The rearrangement uses TRBV18 and TRBJ1-3; D is undetermined. Deletions cut 1 base from V and 0 bases from J, with 7 bases between. Germline V gives CDR1 KGHSH, CDR2 LQKENI. There are 15 residues in the CDR3. The CDR3 reads CASSPQQTSGNTIYF. DNA for the CDR3: TGTGCCAGCTCACCACAACAGACCTCTGGAAACACCATATATTTT.

The J gene is TRBJ1-2, the V gene TRBV6-6; 7 bases map to TRBD1. The CDR3 contains 15 residues. With V trimmed by 6 bases and J by 4 bases, 11 bases remained unmatched. CDR1 and CDR2 (germline): MNHNY, SVGAGI (reference sequence). DNA of the CDR3: TGTGCCAGCAGCCTACTATCTGACAGGGCCTATGGCTACACCTTC. Amino acids: CASSLLSDRAYGYTF.

This clone was counted a single time. V gene TRBV6-1 combines with J gene TRBJ2-1; 9 bases line up with TRBD2. The CDR3 is 16 residues long. The germline CDR1 and CDR2 sequences are MNHNS and SASEGT. V gave up 4 bases and J gave up 4 bases; unmatched junction bases: 8. The DNA for the CDR3 is TGTGCCAGCAGTGGACCTACTAGCGGGCATTACAATGAGCAGTTCTTC. It codes for CASSGPTSGHYNEQFF.